This is a list of T cell receptor beta chains from one sample in a study of cytomegalovirus exposure and HLA in healthy donors. Only in-frame clones appear in the TCRdb table, and some are missing; sequencing was by immunoSEQ multiplex PCR. The sample carries 160,000 or so clones, 65% to 85% recorded once. Source material: PBMCs. These receptors were collected from a man in his sixties in good health and CMV-seronegative. CDR3s include the opening cysteine and the closing phenylalanine or tryptophan. The D gene is left open where the match is weak. Only some rows state a clone size, as once, few, many or a class for expanded clones.

J | D | V | size | CDR3 | DNA
TRBJ1-1 | . | TRBV7-6 | once | CASSPRQAETEAFF | TGTGCCAGCAGCCCCCGGCAGGCTGAAACTGAAGCTTTCTTT
TRBJ1-2 | TRBD1 | TRBV6-1 | . | CASSPGTALYGYTF | TGTGCCAGCAGCCCCGGGACAGCGCTCTATGGCTACACCTTC
TRBJ2-1 | . | TRBV7-3 | once | CASSQNNEQFF | TGTGCCAGCAGCCAAAACAATGAGCAGTTCTTC
TRBJ1-4 | . | TRBV9 | once | CASSVALEGRGNEKLFF | TGTGCCAGCAGCGTAGCTTTGGAGGGGCGAGGAAATGAAAAACTGTTTTTT
TRBJ2-7 | . | TRBV27 | once | CASRRISGALSYEQYF | TGTGCCAGCAGAAGGATCTCAGGGGCGCTTTCCTACGAGCAGTACTTC
TRBJ2-5 | . | TRBV12-5 | . | CASGLEGIQETQYF | TGTGCTAGTGGTTTGGAGGGGATACAAGAGACCCAGTACTTC
TRBJ2-5 | . | TRBV19 | few | CASSPLSGTPQETQYF | TGTGCCAGTAGCCCTCTCTCCGGGACACCACAAGAGACCCAGTACTTC
TRBJ2-1 | TRBD1 | TRBV10-2 | . | CASRGTGGISYNEQFF | TGCGCCAGCAGGGGGACAGGGGGCATTTCCTACAATGAGCAGTTCTTC
TRBJ1-5 | . | TRBV7-2 | . | CASSLAVGVQTQHF | TGTGCCAGCAGCTTAGCCGTCGGGGTACAAACCCAGCATTTT
TRBJ1-6 | TRBD1 | TRBV6-1 | few | CASTPGQDSSPLHF | TGTGCCAGCACCCCGGGACAGGATAGTTCACCCCTCCACTTT
TRBJ2-7 | . | TRBV4-3 | . | CASSQGQGRSYEQYF | TGCGCCAGCAGCCAAGGGCAGGGTCGCTCCTACGAGCAGTACTTC
TRBJ1-1 | . | TRBV28 | few | CASSLHSNEAFF | TGTGCCAGCAGTTTGCACAGCAATGAAGCTTTCTTT
TRBJ2-7 | TRBD2 | TRBV28 | . | CASSHRTSRYEQYF | TGTGCCAGCAGTCACCGGACTAGTAGGTACGAGCAGTACTTC
TRBJ1-3 | TRBD1 | TRBV4-1 | . | CASSQDGGQGRLGNTIYF | TGCGCCAGCAGCCAAGATGGGGGACAGGGGAGGTTGGGGAACACCATATATTTT
TRBJ2-3 | TRBD2 | TRBV6-6 | . | CASSYSTSGGADTQYF | TGTGCCAGCAGTTACTCGACTAGCGGGGGGGCAGATACGCAGTATTTT
TRBJ2-3 | . | TRBV12-5 | few | CASGFGTSTDTQYF | TGTGCTAGTGGTTTCGGGACTTCCACAGATACGCAGTATTTT
TRBJ1-5 | . | TRBV6-1 | . | CASSDTLTQPQHF | TGTGCCAGCAGTGACACTCTCACTCAGCCCCAGCATTTT